The clone carrying this T cell receptor (beta chain) was observed a single time. What it recognizes is unknown. This record comes from a study of OX40 agonist ivuxolimab in advanced cancers. General study findings and limits: No antigen was identified for the clonally expanded peripheral T cells. Clonal expansion from baseline to week 6 occurred in both CD4+ and CD8+ T cells.

Sequencing used immunoSEQ multiplex PCR; TCRdb keeps in-frame clones, though not all of them. The table shows 80,000 to 85,000 clones, with around 84% occurring only once. CDR1 SNHLY and CDR2 FYNNEI come from the germline V gene. CDR3 length: 13 residues. Trimming pared 6 bases from V and 0 bases from J, leaving 9 bases between. Individuals having autoimmune disease history or systemic immunosuppression were not enrolled. V gene TRBV2 combines with J gene TRBJ2-7; no clear D gene. The TCR comes from an adult with an advanced solid tumor such as melanoma, head and neck, liver or kidney cancer. The sequences come from CD4+ or CD8+ T cells sorted from blood, collected in a trial of the OX40 agonist ivuxolimab. The chain's CDR3 is CASSPSNSYEQYF. The CDR3 region has the DNA TGTGCCAGCAGCCCCTCGAACTCCTACGAGCAGTACTTC.